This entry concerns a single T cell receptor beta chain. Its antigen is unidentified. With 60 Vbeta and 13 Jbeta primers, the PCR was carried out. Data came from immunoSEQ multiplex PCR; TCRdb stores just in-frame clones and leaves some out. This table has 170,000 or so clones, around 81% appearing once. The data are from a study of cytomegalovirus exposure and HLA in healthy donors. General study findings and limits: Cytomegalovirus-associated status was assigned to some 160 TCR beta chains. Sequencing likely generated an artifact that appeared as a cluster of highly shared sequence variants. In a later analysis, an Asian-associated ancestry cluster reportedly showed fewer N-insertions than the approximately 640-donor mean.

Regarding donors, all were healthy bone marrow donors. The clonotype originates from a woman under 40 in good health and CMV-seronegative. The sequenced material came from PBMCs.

CDR3 amino acids: CASSQIGPRENTDTQYF. CDR3 DNA: TGCGCCAGCAGCCAAATTGGGCCGCGGGAGAACACAGATACGCAGTATTTT. The chain links TRBV4-1 to TRBJ2-3, with TRBD2 identical over 7 bases. V lost 2 bases and J lost 2; bases outside the gene matches: 10. This CDR3 has 17 amino acids. Germline values: CDR1 MGHRA, CDR2 YSYEKL.